The 30 T cell receptor beta chains presented below share a single source sample, sequenced in a study of early T cells in non-severe SARS-CoV-2 infection (dated by TCRdb to the early 2020s). The library came from 5' RACE. Sequenced on a NextSeq 500. TCRdb cleaned the public reads at Q25 with fastp, built clones with MiXCR and kept in-frame beta chains. One record per CDR3 amino acid sequence lists the most common genes and DNA. The sample has tens of thousands of distinct CDR3 sequences on record, 8.9% of them singletons. The leading ten clones occupy approximately 16% of the sample. Source material: whole blood. The source of these receptors is an adult who was a healthcare worker with PCR-confirmed SARS-CoV-2 infection or an uninfected control (not recorded which).

This clonotype was counted ten times or more. This rearrangement joins TRBV9 to TRBJ1-1, with D possibly TRBD1 on 5 matching bases. CDR1 and CDR2 from the germline V gene are SGDLS and YYNGEE. This CDR3 has 13 residues. V lost 1 base to trimming and J lost 4 bases, with 8 bases between them. CDR3 DNA: TGTGCCAGCAGCGTAAGTGGGGGCACTGAAGCTTTCTTT. It is translated as CASSVSGGTEAFF.

This chain uses TRBV6-2 or TRBV6-3 with TRBJ1-1, with D possibly matching TRBD1 (5 bases). V was pared by 6 bases and J by 5 bases, with 22 bases between. CDR1 is MNHEY, CDR2 SVGEGT, per germline. The CDR3 runs 16 residues. CDR3 sequence: CASRPHPRGKGTEAFF. DNA for the CDR3: TGTGCCAGCAGACCCCATCCTCGGGGGAAGGGGACTGAAGCTTTCTTT.

This clonotype has at least ten counts. The genes are TRBV7-9 and TRBJ2-1; TRBD1 or TRBD2 may be the D gene (5 bases each). The CDR3 spans 14 residues. Trimming stripped 1 base from V and 9 bases from J, with 13 bases between. In germline, CDR1 is SEHNR, CDR2 FQNEAQ (reference sequence). This CDR3 reads CASSLVRDQIEQFF. The DNA for the CDR3 is TGTGCCAGCAGCTTAGTTCGGGACCAAATTGAGCAGTTCTTC. The variable domain in full, completed from reference TRBV7-9 and TRBJ2-1, reads DTGVSQNPRHKITKRGQNVTFRCDPISEHNRLYWYRQTLGQGPEFLTYFQNEAQLEKSRLLSDRFSAERPKGSFSTLEIQRTEQGDSAMYLCASSLVRDQIEQFFGPGTRLTVL.

This clonotype was found a few times. The gene calls are TRBV12-3 or TRBV12-4 and TRBJ2-1; D unresolved. Trimming shortened V by 5 bases and J by 5 bases, and 19 bases separated the two germline ends. This CDR3 contains 16 residues. This CDR3 is CASSPEVWTEHNEQFF. For the CDR3, the DNA is TGTGCCAGCAGTCCAGAAGTCTGGACGGAACACAATGAGCAGTTCTTC.

This clonotype was seen ten or more times. The V call is TRBV6-1, the J call TRBJ2-7, with 13 bases fitting TRBD2. After removal of 2 bases from V and 6 bases from J, the junction contained 7 bases not matched to a gene. Germline V gene data show CDR1 as MNHNS and CDR2 as SASEGT. The CDR3 runs 16 residues. CDR3 sequence (DNA): TGTGCCAGCAGTGAATCTTTGAGACTAGCGGGAGGCGAGCAGTACTTC. Protein sequence: CASSESLRLAGGEQYF.

The chain employs TRBV19 and TRBJ1-2; D possibly corresponds to TRBD1 (6 bases). V lost 3 bases, J lost 8 bases, and 19 bases lay in between. Germline V gene sequence: CDR1 LNHDA, CDR2 SQIVND (reference sequence). This CDR3 is 15 amino acids long. The chain's CDR3 is CASSMGNREGEGYTF. The CDR3, as DNA: TGTGCCAGTAGTATGGGGAACAGGGAAGGCGAAGGCTACACCTTC.

The CDR3: CASSLAVGLNTEAFF. In DNA form, the CDR3 reads TGCGCCAGCAGCTTGGCCGTGGGGTTGAACACTGAAGCTTTCTTT. The chain employs TRBV5-1 and TRBJ1-1; D not resolved. This CDR3 is 15 amino acids long. CDR1 is SGHRS and CDR2 is YFSETQ in the germline V gene. Trimming pared 0 bases from V and 0 bases from J, leaving 9 bases between.

The table lists this clonotype with many counts. The rearrangement links TRBV19 to TRBJ2-1; 7 positions agree with TRBD2. The CDR3 has 14 amino acids. V shed 3 bases and J 7 bases; nucleotides not matched to a gene: 6. CDR1 and CDR2 (germline): LNHDA, SQIVND (reference sequence). The CDR3 loop reads CASSIGRAGNEQFF. The CDR3 DNA sequence: TGTGCCAGTAGTATTGGGAGGGCCGGAAATGAGCAGTTCTTC.

This clonotype came up many times. The chain employs TRBV3-1 and TRBJ2-1, with a tentative D call TRBD1 (5 bases). Looked up from germline, CDR1 is LGHDT and CDR2 is YNNKEL (reference sequence). The V end lost 1 base, the J end lost 7 bases, and 5 bases lay between the germline ends. This CDR3 spans 12 amino acids. The CDR3 spells CASSQAGNEQFF. For the CDR3, the DNA is TGTGCCAGCAGCCAAGCAGGGAATGAGCAGTTCTTC.

This clonotype was seen many times. This rearrangement joins TRBV28 to TRBJ1-2; no clear D gene. The germline V gene has CDR1 MDHEN and CDR2 SYDVKM. The CDR3 sequence is 13 residues long. With 8 bases removed from V and 1 base from J, the gap between germline ends came to 11 bases. The CDR3 loop is CASGKAYNYGYTF. CDR3 DNA: TGTGCCAGCGGGAAAGCTTATAACTATGGCTACACCTTC.

This clonotype occurred many times. In DNA, the CDR3 is TGTGCCAGCAAGCAGCGCGATCAGCCCCAGCATTTT. This translates into CASKQRDQPQHF. The genes are TRBV6-2 or TRBV6-3 and TRBJ1-5; the D is unclear. The CDR3 has 12 residues. V shed 7 bases and J shed 5 bases, with 9 bases lying between them. Germline CDR1 is MNHEY and CDR2 is SVGEGT.

This clonotype was counted only a few times. This chain joins TRBV12-3 or TRBV12-4 and TRBJ2-1; D is perhaps TRBD2 (6 bases). Trimming removed 7 bases at V and 7 bases at J, with 11 bases between. The CDR3 is made up of 12 amino acids. The DNA of the CDR3 is TGTGCCAGCACCGTTAGCGGAAATGAGCAGTTCTTC. This encodes CASTVSGNEQFF.

This clonotype has a count of ten or more. The rearrangement joins TRBV12-3 or TRBV12-4 to TRBJ2-5, with 7 bases matching TRBD1. The CDR3 is 15 amino acids. Trimming at V came to 4 bases and at J to 5 bases, leaving 10 bases not matched to a gene. For the CDR3, the DNA is TGTGCCAGCAGTTCCGACAGGGCACCCAAGGAGACCCAGTACTTC. As protein: CASSSDRAPKETQYF.

The chain combines TRBV2 with TRBJ2-2; no definite D call. V shed 5 bases and J shed 4 bases, with 11 bases lying between them. Germline CDR1 SNHLY, CDR2 FYNNEI. CDR3 size: 14 residues. The chain's CDR3 is CASSLSRGTGELFF. The DNA for the CDR3 is TGTGCCAGCAGTCTCTCACGCGGCACCGGGGAGCTGTTTTTT.

This clonotype was counted a few times. This chain links TRBV5-1 with TRBJ2-1; D is undetermined. Per the germline V gene, CDR1 is SGHRS and CDR2 is YFSETQ. Trimming pared 0 bases from V and 0 bases from J, leaving 10 bases between. This CDR3 is built from 16 residues. The CDR3 DNA is TGCGCCAGCAGCTTGGCAACGCGGAGCTCCTACAATGAGCAGTTCTTC. Its protein product is CASSLATRSSYNEQFF.

This clonotype was detected ten times or more. The chain couples TRBV7-2 to TRBJ2-2, with 12 bases identical to TRBD2. The length of the CDR3 is 16 residues. V gave up 7 bases and J gave up 2 bases; unmatched junction bases: 5. Germline assignment: CDR1 SGHTA and CDR2 FQGNSA. This CDR3 reads CASIPGLAGNTGELFF. CDR3 nucleotide sequence: TGTGCCAGCATCCCTGGACTAGCGGGAAACACCGGGGAGCTGTTTTTT.

The chain uses TRBV6-1 and TRBJ1-6, with 7 nucleotides matching TRBD1. CDR1 is MNHNS and CDR2 is SASEGT in the germline V gene. The junction had 8 bases not matched to a gene; V was cut back by 6 bases and J by 6 bases. The length of the CDR3 is 15 residues. This CDR3 is CASSHLGDSNSPLHF. The CDR3 region has the DNA TGTGCCAGCAGCCACCTAGGGGACAGTAATTCACCCCTCCACTTT.

This clonotype has at least ten counts. The V and J genes are TRBV20-1 and TRBJ2-3; the D is unclear. CDR3 length equals 11 residues. Between the trimmed V and J ends, which lost 1 base and 2 bases, there was a span of 1 base. From germline, CDR1 is DFQATT and CDR2 SNEGSKA (reference sequence). This CDR3 is CSARVTDTQYF. Written as DNA, the CDR3 is TGCAGTGCTAGAGTCACAGATACGCAGTATTTT.

In its sample, this clonotype was seen a few times. J is TRBJ2-3 and V is TRBV4-2, with TRBD2 matching 7 bases. From germline, CDR1 is LGHNA and CDR2 YNFKEQ. This CDR3 contains 18 residues. J lost 3 bases, V lost 1 base, and 13 bases had no gene match. In DNA, the CDR3 is TGTGCCAGCAGCCAAGCTCTCAGCGCGGGAGTGGGGACAGATACGCAGTATTTT. This sequence encodes CASSQALSAGVGTDTQYF.

The V gene is TRBV7-2, the J gene TRBJ2-1; 10 nucleotides match TRBD2. V dropped 6 bases and J dropped 5; count of bases not matched to a gene: 10. CDR1 and CDR2 from the germline V gene are SGHTA and FQGNSA. This CDR3 has 16 residues. The CDR3 DNA sequence: TGTGCCAGCAGTCGCCTAGCGGGAGCCCGCCACAATGAGCAGTTCTTC. The encoded protein is CASSRLAGARHNEQFF.

The gene calls are TRBV6-1 and TRBJ2-1; the match to TRBD1 covers 7 bases. Germline loops: CDR1 MNHNS, CDR2 SASEGT. The ends lost 8 bases at V and 9 bases at J; junction bases unmatched: 13. The CDR3 loop spans 14 amino acids. Here the CDR3 DNA reads TGTGCCAGCTCCCCAGGACAGGTTTCGAGTGAGCAGTTCTTC. It encodes CASSPGQVSSEQFF.

The chain is built from TRBV12-3 or TRBV12-4 and TRBJ2-5; a weak D match, TRBD2 (6 bases). V was pared by 4 bases and J by 0 bases, with 15 bases between. This CDR3 spans 16 amino acids. The CDR3 coding sequence is TGTGCCAGCAGTTCCACCCCTGGCGGGGACCAAGAGACCCAGTACTTC. This gives the protein CASSSTPGGDQETQYF.

This clonotype has a count of ten or more. The chain couples TRBV20-1 to TRBJ2-1; D possibly corresponds to TRBD2 (5 bases). CDR1 and CDR2 from the germline V gene are DFQATT and SNEGSKA (reference sequence). V dropped 3 bases and J dropped 8 bases, with 29 bases sitting between them. The CDR3 consists of 18 residues. As DNA, the CDR3 is TGCAGTGCTAGTCTTGTACGTTTTTTCTCACTCGTGAGGGATGAGCAGTTCTTC. This gives the protein CSASLVRFFSLVRDEQFF.

This clonotype was seen more than once but under ten times. The genes are TRBV28 and TRBJ2-3, with D perhaps matching TRBD1 or TRBD2 (6 bases each). Looked up from germline, CDR1 is MDHEN and CDR2 is SYDVKM. V lost 8 bases, J lost 5 bases, and 14 bases lay in between. This CDR3 is 13 amino acids long. The chain's CDR3 is CASEGEVRDTQYF. CDR3 nucleotide sequence: TGTGCCAGCGAGGGGGAGGTCCGAGATACGCAGTATTTT.

This clonotype showed up many times. The chain carries TRBV5-4 and TRBJ1-4, with D maybe TRBD1 (5 bases). Germline V gene lookup returns CDR1 SGHNT and CDR2 YYREEE (reference sequence). The length of the CDR3 is 15 residues. V lost 0 bases, J lost 3 bases, and 9 bases lay in between. The CDR3 DNA follows: TGTGCCAGCAGCTTGGCGGGGACCTCTAATGAAAAACTGTTTTTT. It translates to CASSLAGTSNEKLFF.

In its sample, this clonotype was seen a few times. The chain employs TRBV7-2 and TRBJ1-4; D remains unclear. The V end was cut by 0 bases, the J end by 1 base, with 6 bases between. The CDR3 is made up of 15 amino acids. Germline CDR1 is SGHTA and CDR2 is FQGNSA. CDR3 DNA: TGTGCCAGCAGCTTAGCCCCGGAAACTAATGAAAAACTGTTTTTT. It yields the protein CASSLAPETNEKLFF. Filled out from reference TRBV7-2 and TRBJ1-4, the complete variable domain reads GAGVSQSPSNKVTEKGKDVELRCDPISGHTALYWYRQSLGQGLEFLIYFQGNSAPDKSGLPSDRFSAERTGGSVSTLTIQRTQQEDSAVYLCASSLAPETNEKLFFGSGTQLSVL.

This clonotype has at least ten counts. This chain links TRBV6-2 or TRBV6-3 with TRBJ1-1; D is possibly TRBD1 (5 bases). The length of the CDR3 is 13 residues. Germline V gene lookup returns CDR1 MNHEY and CDR2 SVGEGT. Trimming removed 11 bases from V and 1 base from J, with 14 bases in between. The CDR3 sequence is CAGGRGPNTEAFF. Here the CDR3 DNA reads TGTGCCGGTGGCCGGGGCCCGAACACTGAAGCTTTCTTT.

This clonotype was observed many times. The genes are TRBV28 and TRBJ2-7, with D perhaps given as TRBD1 or TRBD2 (7 bases each). The CDR3 runs to 14 residues. The germline V and J ends were trimmed by 8 bases and 4 bases, with 18 bases remaining between them. Germline V gene data show CDR1 as MDHEN and CDR2 as SYDVKM. The CDR3 sequence is CASCGLDREYEQYF. The CDR3 region has the DNA TGTGCCAGCTGTGGACTAGACAGGGAGTACGAGCAGTACTTC.

This clonotype appeared many times. The chain has TRBV6-5 and TRBJ2-7, with a possible D match to TRBD2 (5 bases). Trimming cost V 6 bases and J 3 bases, with 18 bases left between them. The germline V gene encodes CDR1 MNHEY and CDR2 SVGAGI. The CDR3 covers 15 residues. The CDR3 here is CASSPLQRGLYEQYF. The CDR3, as DNA: TGTGCCAGCAGCCCCCTACAGAGAGGACTCTACGAGCAGTACTTC.

The sample holds many counts of this clonotype. The chain couples TRBV10-3 to TRBJ2-3; D is undetermined. V gave up 4 bases and J gave up 4 bases, with 9 bases separating them. The CDR3 is made up of 13 amino acids. CDR1 and CDR2 from the germline V gene are ENHRY and SYGVKD. Here the CDR3 reads CAISAGEPDTQYF. The CDR3 DNA follows: TGTGCCATCAGTGCCGGCGAACCAGATACGCAGTATTTT.